These T cell receptor beta chains were read from a single sample in a study of blood T cell repertoires in COVID-19. Profiling relied on immunoSEQ multiplex PCR, and the TCRdb table lists in-frame clones only, not all of them. This sample has 320,000 or so clones, with around 84% found just once. The sequenced material came from PBMCs or T cells enriched from blood (not recorded which). These receptors came from a woman aged 25 to 45 who had been exposed to COVID-19. CDR3s include the opening cysteine and the closing phenylalanine or tryptophan. D genes are given only for firm matches. For some rows the clone size is stated as once, few or many, or as a class when expanded; others skip it.

D gene	clone size	V gene	J gene	CDR3 DNA	CDR3 protein
NA	NA	TRBV19	TRBJ1-2	TGTGCCAGTAGTTCCCGGGACACCCTCTATGGCTACACCTTC	CASSSRDTLYGYTF
NA	NA	TRBV29-1	TRBJ1-2	TGCAGCGTTGAACGCAGGGACTATGGCTACACCTTC	CSVERRDYGYTF
NA	NA	TRBV11-3	TRBJ2-2	TGTGCCAGCAGCCAAAACACCGGGGAGCTGTTTTTT	CASSQNTGELFF
TRBD1	NA	TRBV19	TRBJ2-3	TGTGCCAGTAGTAACTCGGACAGGAGGAGCACAGATACGCAGTATTTT	CASSNSDRRSTDTQYF
TRBD2	NA	TRBV9	TRBJ2-2	TGTGCCAGCAGCGCCACGGGACTAGCGGTGAACACCGGGGAGCTGTTTTTT	CASSATGLAVNTGELFF
NA	many	TRBV2	TRBJ1-6	TGTGCCAGCAGTGTAGACAACAATAATTCACCCCTCCACTTT	CASSVDNNNSPLHF
TRBD1	NA	TRBV7-2	TRBJ2-5	TGTGCCAGCAGCTTAGGATCGAGACAGGGAATCCTCGAGACCCAGTACTTC	CASSLGSRQGILETQYF
NA	NA	TRBV28	TRBJ1-2	TGTGCCAGCAGTTCCCCGGGTAGCAATGGCTACACCTTC	CASSSPGSNGYTF
TRBD1	NA	TRBV7-3	TRBJ1-2	TGTGCCAGCAGTATGACAGGGGAAAAGAGTGGCTACACCTTC	CASSMTGEKSGYTF
TRBD2	NA	TRBV28	TRBJ2-7	TGTGCCAGCAGTTCCACCCCGGGACTAGCGATCGAGCAGTACTTC	CASSSTPGLAIEQYF
NA	NA	TRBV6-5	TRBJ1-2	TGTGCCAGCATTGTGGGAGGGCCGCTAGAAGGCTACACCTTC	CASIVGGPLEGYTF
NA	NA	TRBV28	TRBJ1-5	TGTGCCAGCAGTTCCCCAGGACGCGGGTATAGCAATCAGCCCCAGCATTTT	CASSSPGRGYSNQPQHF
TRBD1	few	TRBV18	TRBJ1-6	TGTGCCAGCTCTAGGACAGGAGAGCATTCACCCCTCCACTTT	CASSRTGEHSPLHF
NA	once	TRBV12-3/TRBV12-4	TRBJ2-7	TGTGCCAGCAGCTCTAAGGGGGATGAGCAGTACTTC	CASSSKGDEQYF
NA	NA	TRBV7-2	TRBJ2-1	TGTGCCAGCAGCTTAAGACCGACTCCCTACAATGAGCAGTTCTTC	CASSLRPTPYNEQFF
NA	NA	TRBV19	TRBJ1-2	TGTGCCAGTAGTCCCGCCCAAGGGCAGGGGCGCTTGTATGGCTACACCTTC	CASSPAQGQGRLYGYTF
TRBD1	NA	TRBV28	TRBJ1-1	TGTGCCAGCAGTTTCAGGGGGCTTAGGGGAACTGAAGCTTTCTTT	CASSFRGLRGTEAFF
TRBD2	NA	TRBV4-2	TRBJ2-1	TGTGCCAGCAGCCAAGGGACTAGCGGGTCCTACAATGAGCAGTTCTTC	CASSQGTSGSYNEQFF
NA	NA	TRBV12-5	TRBJ2-5	TGTGCTAGTGGTGGGAGCAAAGAGACCCAGTACTTC	CASGGSKETQYF
NA	NA	TRBV30	TRBJ2-7	TGTGCCTGGAGTGCCACCCTCTTCGGGACACTACACTTC	CAWSATLFGTLHF
NA	NA	TRBV10-3	TRBJ1-1	TGTGCCATTCTACCCACAGGGTTGAACACTGAAGCTTTCTTT	CAILPTGLNTEAFF
NA	NA	TRBV3-1/TRBV3-2	TRBJ1-2	TGTGCCAGCAGCCAAGATAGGGCGGAGGGGCATGGCTACACCTTC	CASSQDRAEGHGYTF
NA	NA	TRBV3-1/TRBV3-2	TRBJ2-2	TGTGCCAGCAGCCAAAGGGGGAGCACCGGGGAGCTGTTTTTT	CASSQRGSTGELFF
NA	NA	TRBV2	TRBJ2-7	TGTGCCAGCGGCAAAGGCCAGGACGAGCAGTACTTC	CASGKGQDEQYF
TRBD1	NA	TRBV19	TRBJ1-5	TGTGCCAGTTCAGGGGGCGTAAATCAGCCCCAGCATTTT	CASSGGVNQPQHF